The 10 T cell receptor beta chains listed next were all sequenced from one sample in a study of identical twins. TCRdb re-called the 5' RACE reads with MiXCR, one entry per CDR3 protein. The repertoire holds 1.5 million to 2 million distinct CDR3 sequences, with less than 35% as singletons. Sequencing used cord blood. Receptor source: a newborn girl in good health.

In its sample, this clonotype was seen once. Germline is not matched at one junction end, which may reflect a read error. The rearrangement links TRBV12-3 or TRBV12-4 to TRBJ2-1; tentative D call: TRBD1 (5 bases). There are 15 residues in the CDR3. The CDR3 DNA follows: TGTGCCAGCAGTTTGGGGCTAGGTTATCACAATGGGCAGTTCTTC. Translated: CASSLGLGYHNGQFF.

This clonotype showed up many times. The chain joins TRBV20-1 to TRBJ2-3, with a possible D match to TRBD2 (5 bases). Germline V lookup: CDR1 DFQATT, CDR2 SNEGSKA (reference sequence). The CDR3 spans 11 residues. The V and J ends lost 6 bases and 6 bases respectively, with 10 bases between them. CDR3 coding DNA: TGCAGTGCCGGGGTTGGTGATACGCAGTATTTT. Translated: CSAGVGDTQYF.

This clonotype was observed a handful of times. This chain joins TRBV28 and TRBJ2-1, with TRBD2 matching over 9 bases. J was trimmed by 7 bases and V by 5 bases; bases with no gene match: 9. This CDR3 is 15 amino acids long. The germline V gene encodes CDR1 MDHEN and CDR2 SYDVKM. The DNA of the CDR3 is TGTGCCAGCAGTCAAGGGACTAGCAAATGGAATGAGCAGTTCTTC. Protein product: CASSQGTSKWNEQFF.

The V gene is TRBV7-6, the J gene TRBJ1-1; D gene ambiguous. This CDR3 is 14 amino acids long. Germline lookup yields CDR1 SGHVS and CDR2 FNYEAQ. Trimming removed 5 bases from V and 3 bases from J, with 13 bases in between. CDR3 in amino acids: CASSLSRVDTEAFF. CDR3 in DNA: TGTGCCAGCAGCCTCTCGAGGGTGGACACTGAAGCTTTCTTT.

CDR3 sequence reads: CASSTHPRAEQFF. DNA of the CDR3: TGTGCCAGCAGTACCCACCCCAGGGCTGAGCAGTTCTTC. The gene calls are TRBV28 and TRBJ2-1, with D possibly matching TRBD1 (5 bases). The germline gives CDR1 MDHEN, CDR2 SYDVKM. Trimming shortened V by 5 bases and J by 9 bases, and 14 bases separated the two germline ends. The CDR3 runs 13 residues.

The rearrangement joins TRBV20-1 to TRBJ1-4; no firm D call. Trimming cost V 6 bases and J 4 bases, with 9 bases left between them. The CDR3 is 12 amino acids. From germline, CDR1 is DFQATT and CDR2 SNEGSKA (reference sequence). The CDR3 reads CSATTGNEKLFF. The CDR3 nucleotides are TGCAGTGCCACGACCGGTAATGAAAAACTGTTTTTT.

The chain recombines TRBV6-2 or TRBV6-3 with TRBJ1-2; TRBD1 matches 7 bases. CDR1 MNHEY and CDR2 SVGEGT come from the germline V gene. Trimming cost V 2 bases and J 1 base; bases outside gene matches: 10. This CDR3 region has 17 residues. CDR3 amino acids: CASSYPETYRGNYGYTF. In DNA, the CDR3 is TGTGCCAGCAGTTACCCCGAAACATACAGGGGTAACTATGGCTACACCTTC.

This clonotype turned up a few times. The chain employs TRBV5-1 and TRBJ2-7; 12 positions match TRBD2. The CDR3 runs 18 residues. Germline-derived CDR1 and CDR2 are SGHRS and YFSETQ. V was pared by 2 bases and J by 0 bases, with 9 bases of the junction left unmatched. The CDR3 reads CASSFLIPTSGSSYEQYF. The CDR3 region has the DNA TGCGCCAGCAGCTTCCTGATCCCGACTAGCGGGAGCTCCTACGAGCAGTACTTC.

The chain employs TRBV21-1 and TRBJ2-5; the D segment call TRBD2 is taken from the table without a DNA check. TRBV21-1 is a known pseudogene. The CDR3 spans 19 residues. The CDR3 region is CASSKEGSGRGIGQETQYF. In nucleotides, the CDR3 is TGTGCCAGCAGCAAAGAGGGTAGCGGGAGGGGCATAGGCCAAGAGACCCAGTACTTC.

This clonotype has only a few counts. The rearrangement joins TRBV12-3 or TRBV12-4 to TRBJ2-6, with D tentatively TRBD1 (5 bases). With 5 bases removed from V and 0 bases from J, the gap between germline ends came to 14 bases. The CDR3 runs to 17 residues. The CDR3 coding sequence is TGTGCCAGCAGTCCCGGACACCTACTCTCTGGGGCCAACGTCCTGACTTTC. It specifies CASSPGHLLSGANVLTF.